The T cell receptor beta chain under discussion was sequenced for a study of OX40 agonist ivuxolimab in advanced cancers. This CDR3 is built from 16 residues. V gave up 5 bases and J gave up 9 bases, with 20 bases separating them. This clone was counted a few times. Only in-frame clones appear in the TCRdb table, and some are missing; sequencing was by immunoSEQ multiplex PCR. This table has roughly 93,000 clones, more than 80% appearing once. The material sequenced was CD4+ or CD8+ T cells sorted from blood, taken in a trial of the OX40 agonist ivuxolimab. The V and J genes are TRBV23-1 and TRBJ1-6, with D perhaps matching TRBD1 (6 bases). TRBV23-1 belongs to the ORF category, with a function that is uncertain. This TCR derives from an adult with an advanced solid tumor such as melanoma, head and neck, liver or kidney cancer. CDR3 sequence: CASSYPGHRLGSPLHF. The DNA of the CDR3 is TGCGCCAGCAGTTACCCGGGACACCGGTTGGGTTCACCCCTCCACTTT.